Only a few counts were recorded for the clone carrying this TCR beta chain. MiXCR, applied by TCRdb to the RT-PCR reads, yields one record per CDR3 protein. Of 300,000 to 350,000 distinct CDR3 sequences in the sample, 20% to 25% are singletons; the top ten hold roughly a tenth. The sample is drawn from a study of response to subunit inactivated influenza vaccine. The sample was PBMCs from blood, taken around 22 months after vaccination. This TCR was sampled from a man between 50 and 75 years old who received an inactivated influenza vaccine.

The CDR3 region has the DNA TGTGCCAGCAGCCACAAAGGGGCGGGAGGGAGAGGGCAGTTCTTC. Protein: CASSHKGAGGRGQFF. The J gene is TRBJ2-1, the V gene TRBV7-8; 9 nucleotides agree with TRBD2. The junction had 14 bases not matched to a gene; V was cut back by 5 bases and J by 12 bases. The CDR3 is 15 amino acids. Looked up from germline, CDR1 is SGHVS and CDR2 is FQNEAQ.